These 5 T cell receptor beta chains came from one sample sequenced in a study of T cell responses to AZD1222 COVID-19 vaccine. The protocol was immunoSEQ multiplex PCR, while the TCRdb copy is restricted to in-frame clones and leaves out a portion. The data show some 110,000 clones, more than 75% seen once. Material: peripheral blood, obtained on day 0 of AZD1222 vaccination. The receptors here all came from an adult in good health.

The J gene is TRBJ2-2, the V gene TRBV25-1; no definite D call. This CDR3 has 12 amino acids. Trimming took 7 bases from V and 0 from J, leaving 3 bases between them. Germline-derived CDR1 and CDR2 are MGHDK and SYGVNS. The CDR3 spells CASKANTGELFF. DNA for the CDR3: TGTGCCAGCAAGGCGAACACCGGGGAGCTGTTTTTT. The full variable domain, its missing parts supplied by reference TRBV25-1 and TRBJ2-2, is EADIYQTPRYLVIGTGKKITLECSQTMGHDKMYWYQQDPGMELHLIHYSYGVNSTEKGDLSSESTVSRIRTEHFPLTLESARPSHTSQYLCASKANTGELFFGEGSRLTVL.

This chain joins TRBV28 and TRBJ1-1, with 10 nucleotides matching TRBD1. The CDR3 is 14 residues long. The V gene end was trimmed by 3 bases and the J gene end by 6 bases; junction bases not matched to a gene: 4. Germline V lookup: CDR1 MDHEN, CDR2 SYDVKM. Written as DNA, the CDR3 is TGTGCCAGCAGTTTGTTTGGACAGGGGGCTGAAGCTTTCTTT. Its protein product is CASSLFGQGAEAFF.

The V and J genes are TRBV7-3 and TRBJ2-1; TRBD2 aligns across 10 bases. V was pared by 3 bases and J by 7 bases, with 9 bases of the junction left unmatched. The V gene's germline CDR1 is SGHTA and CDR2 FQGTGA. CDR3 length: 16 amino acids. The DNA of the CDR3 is TGTGCCAGCAGCTTCCAGGCTAGCGGGAGTTCGAATGAGCAGTTCTTC. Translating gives CASSFQASGSSNEQFF.

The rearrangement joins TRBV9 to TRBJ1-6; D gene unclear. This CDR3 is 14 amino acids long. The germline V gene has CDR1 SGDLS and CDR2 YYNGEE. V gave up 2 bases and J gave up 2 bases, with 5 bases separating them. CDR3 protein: CASSVGTYNSPLHF. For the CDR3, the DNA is TGTGCCAGCAGCGTGGGCACCTATAATTCACCCCTCCACTTT.

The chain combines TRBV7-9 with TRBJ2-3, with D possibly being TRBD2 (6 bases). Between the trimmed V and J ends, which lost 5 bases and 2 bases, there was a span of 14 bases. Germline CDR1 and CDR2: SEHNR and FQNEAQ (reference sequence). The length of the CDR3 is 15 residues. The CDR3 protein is CASSTPGLNTDTQYF. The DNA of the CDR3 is TGTGCCAGCAGCACGCCGGGACTCAACACAGATACGCAGTATTTT.